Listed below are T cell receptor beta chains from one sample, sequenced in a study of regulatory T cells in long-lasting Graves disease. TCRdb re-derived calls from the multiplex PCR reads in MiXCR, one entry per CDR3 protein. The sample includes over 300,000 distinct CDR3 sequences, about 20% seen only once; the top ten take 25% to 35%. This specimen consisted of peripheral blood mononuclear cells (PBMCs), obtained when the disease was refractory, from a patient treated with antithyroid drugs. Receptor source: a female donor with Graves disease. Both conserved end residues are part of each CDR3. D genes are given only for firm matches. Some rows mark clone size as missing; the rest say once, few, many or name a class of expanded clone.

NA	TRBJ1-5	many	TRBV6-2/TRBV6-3	TGTGCCAGCAGCGCCGGGGTATATAGCAATCAGCCCCAGCATTTT	CASSAGVYSNQPQHF
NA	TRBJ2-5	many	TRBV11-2	TGTGCCAGCAGCTTACAGGGGGGGGTCCAAGAGACCCAGTACTTC	CASSLQGGVQETQYF
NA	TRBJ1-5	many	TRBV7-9	TGTGCCAGCAGCGCCACGAGCAATCAGCCCCAGCATTTT	CASSATSNQPQHF
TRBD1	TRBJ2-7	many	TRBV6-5	TGTGCCAGCAGTTACGGGACAGGGGGTAAAGACGAGCAGTACTTC	CASSYGTGGKDEQYF
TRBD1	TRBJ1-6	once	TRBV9	TGTGCCAGCAGCGTAGAGGGACAGGGGAGGTCACCCCTCCACTTT	CASSVEGQGRSPLHF
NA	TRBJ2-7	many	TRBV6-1	TGTGCCAGCGGACGGCCCTACGAGCAGTACTTC	CASGRPYEQYF
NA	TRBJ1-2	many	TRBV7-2	TGTGCCAGCAGCTTCAACACGGGCTATGGCTACACCTTC	CASSFNTGYGYTF
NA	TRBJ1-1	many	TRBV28	TGTGCCACCGAAGGGGGGCCGATGAACACTGAAGCTTTCTTT	CATEGGPMNTEAFF
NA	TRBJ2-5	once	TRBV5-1	TGCGCCAGCAGCCCCCGGTACCAAGAGACCCAGTACTTC	CASSPRYQETQYF
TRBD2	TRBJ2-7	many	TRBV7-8	TGTGCCAGCAGCTTAGCGAGAACTAGCGGGACCTACGAGCAGTACTTC	CASSLARTSGTYEQYF
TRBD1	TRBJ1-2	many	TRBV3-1	TGTGCCAGCAGTACCGGACAGGGGGGAAATGGCTACACCTTC	CASSTGQGGNGYTF
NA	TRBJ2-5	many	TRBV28	TGTGCCAGCAGTTTATTCCGGGGGACGGGGGAGACCCAGTACTTC	CASSLFRGTGETQYF
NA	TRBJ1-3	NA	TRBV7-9	TGTGCCGGCAGCTTTCCAGGGGAGGACGGAAACACCATATATTTT	CAGSFPGEDGNTIYF
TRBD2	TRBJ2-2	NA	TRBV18	TGTGCCAGCTCACTCAGCGGGGCCGGCACCGGGGAGCTGTTTTTT	CASSLSGAGTGELFF
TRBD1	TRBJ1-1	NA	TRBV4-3	TGCGCCAGCAGCCAATCTACCACTAACAGGGGGCGCAGGTCTGAAGCTTTCTTT	CASSQSTTNRGRRSEAFF
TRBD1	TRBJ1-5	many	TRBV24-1	TGTGCCACCAGTGATGGGGGACAGGGGGCTAAACAGCCCCAGCATTTT	CATSDGGQGAKQPQHF
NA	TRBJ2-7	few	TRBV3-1	TGTGCCAGCAGCCAGGAGGGAATACAGGGGACAGAGCAGTACTTC	CASSQEGIQGTEQYF
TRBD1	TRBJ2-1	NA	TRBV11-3	TGTGCCAGCAGCTTAGAGACAGGGGGCTCCTACAATGAGCAGTTCTTC	CASSLETGGSYNEQFF
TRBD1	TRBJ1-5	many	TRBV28	TGTGCCAGCAGTACCGCCGGGACAGGGAATCAGCCCCAGCATTTT	CASSTAGTGNQPQHF
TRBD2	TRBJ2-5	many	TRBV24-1	TGTGCCACCAGCGGAGCGGGACCCCAAGAGACCCAGTACTTC	CATSGAGPQETQYF
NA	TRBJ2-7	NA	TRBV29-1	TGCAGCGTTGAGAAGGGCTACGAGCAGTACTTC	CSVEKGYEQYF
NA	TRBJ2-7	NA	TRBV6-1	TGTGCCAGCAGACGGGACACTTCGAGCTCCTACGAGCAGTACTTC	CASRRDTSSSYEQYF
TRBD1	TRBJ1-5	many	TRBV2	TGTGCCAGCAGTGTCTTTCCGGGACAGGGGGCTCATCAGCCCCAGCATTTT	CASSVFPGQGAHQPQHF